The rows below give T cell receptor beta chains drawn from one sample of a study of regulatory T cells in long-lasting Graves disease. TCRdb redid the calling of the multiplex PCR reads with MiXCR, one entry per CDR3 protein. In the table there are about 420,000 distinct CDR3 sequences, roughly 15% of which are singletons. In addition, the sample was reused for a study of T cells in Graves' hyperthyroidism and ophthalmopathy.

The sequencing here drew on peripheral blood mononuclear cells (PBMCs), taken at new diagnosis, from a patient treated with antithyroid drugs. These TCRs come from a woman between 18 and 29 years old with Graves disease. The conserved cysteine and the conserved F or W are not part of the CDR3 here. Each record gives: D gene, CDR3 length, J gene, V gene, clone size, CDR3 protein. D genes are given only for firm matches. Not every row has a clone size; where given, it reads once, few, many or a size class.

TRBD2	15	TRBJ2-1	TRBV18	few	ASSHVEPGLGSNEQF
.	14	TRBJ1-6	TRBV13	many	ASSSGRGSYNSPLH
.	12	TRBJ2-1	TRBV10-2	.	ASSEPPSYNEQF
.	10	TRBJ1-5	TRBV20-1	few	SARETGYVQH
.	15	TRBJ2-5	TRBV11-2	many	ASSFSGDRELRETQY
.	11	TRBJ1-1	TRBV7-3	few	ASSLTPSGEAF
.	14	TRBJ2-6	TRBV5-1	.	ASSLAGADGANVLT
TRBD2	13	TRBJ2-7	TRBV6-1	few	ASSEIAGTKDEQY
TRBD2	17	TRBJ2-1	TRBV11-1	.	ASRRSGLAGEVSYNEQF
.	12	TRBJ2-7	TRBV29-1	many	SVARTAEGSKQY
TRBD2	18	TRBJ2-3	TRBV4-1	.	ASSQDFPAGGRQSTDTQY
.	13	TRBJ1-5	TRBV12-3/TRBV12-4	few	ASSEDRPSNQPQH
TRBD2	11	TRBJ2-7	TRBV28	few	ASSLLREAEQY